The entry below gives a single T cell receptor beta chain sequence along with its context. The antigen remains undetermined. The data derive from a study of CD8 T cells in Susac syndrome. Study outcomes and limitations: Among people with Susac, CD8+ clonal expansion was greatest in TEMRA cells and active patients.

Trimming pared 1 base from V and 0 bases from J, leaving 3 bases between. This CDR3 has 13 amino acids. The germline V gene encodes CDR1 SGHAT and CDR2 FQNNGV. An amount of RNA that ranged from roughly 0.5 to 1 ug was reverse transcribed with random hexamers. It was immunoSEQ multiplex PCR that amplified TCR beta CDR3 across 54 Vbeta and 13 Jbeta. TCRdb recomputed calls from the immunoSEQ multiplex PCR reads with MiXCR, one row per CDR3 protein. The sample yields around 170,000 distinct CDR3 sequences, just under 95% seen once. V is TRBV11-2 and J is TRBJ1-2; D is uncertain. The sequenced sample consisted of CD8+ T cells from PBMCs. The receptor was derived from a human donor with Susac syndrome. The CDR3 bases are TGTGCCAGCAGCTTAGGTACTAACTATGGCTACACCTTC. As protein: CASSLGTNYGYTF.